The 13 T cell receptor beta chains given below trace back to one sample, sequenced in a study of T cells in Graves' hyperthyroidism and ophthalmopathy. TCR beta CDR3 regions were amplified from RNA. Carried out on the TCR CDR3, a first-round RT-PCR used the HTBI primer set. TCRdb redid the calling of the multiplex PCR reads with MiXCR, one entry per CDR3 protein. The top ten hold over 25% of the sample, which has around 500,000 distinct CDR3 sequences, around 15% seen once. The specimen sequenced was blood. These receptors were taken from a woman younger than 45 with Graves' ophthalmopathy.

In its sample, this clonotype was seen many times. The chain employs TRBV19 and TRBJ1-1; 7 positions agree with TRBD1. CDR3 length: 14 residues. J gave up 3 bases and V 5 bases, and 6 bases lay outside the gene matches. Germline-derived CDR1 and CDR2 are LNHDA and SQIVND (reference sequence). The CDR3 DNA reads as TGTGCCAGTAGTTCGGGACAGCTATACACTGAAGCTTTCTTT. It is translated as CASSSGQLYTEAFF.

This clonotype was detected ten times or more. The chain employs TRBV29-1 and TRBJ2-5; no reliable D call. Deletions cut 4 bases from V and 3 bases from J, with 12 bases between. The germline V gene encodes CDR1 SQVTM and CDR2 ANQGSEA. The CDR3 totals 13 residues. DNA for the CDR3: TGCAGCGTTGGGCCGAGATTAAAAGAGACCCAGTACTTC. This sequence encodes CSVGPRLKETQYF.

This clonotype turned up a few times. One junction end disagrees with the germline gene, perhaps due to a read error. The chain joins TRBV11-2 to TRBJ2-2; the match to TRBD1 covers 9 bases. CDR3 size: 16 residues. The germline gives CDR1 SGHAT, CDR2 FQNNGV. CDR3 protein: CAGSLQGATNTGELFF. CDR3 DNA sequence: TGTGCCGGCAGCTTACAGGGGGCGACGAACACCGGGGAGCTGTTTTTT.

This clonotype was seen at least ten times. The chain recombines TRBV7-9 with TRBJ1-2; 9 nucleotides align to TRBD1. The CDR3 spans 19 residues. Looked up from germline, CDR1 is SEHNR and CDR2 is FQNEAQ (reference sequence). V was pared by 4 bases and J by 3 bases, with 18 bases of the junction left unmatched. The chain's CDR3 is CASSSQTGGISFNDYGYTF. CDR3 coding DNA: TGTGCCAGCAGCTCCCAGACAGGGGGAATTAGCTTTAATGACTATGGCTACACCTTC.

This clonotype was counted many times. V and J are TRBV28 and TRBJ1-2; D is unclear. Trimming took 8 bases from V and 8 from J, leaving 9 bases between them. Germline V gene data show CDR1 as MDHEN and CDR2 as SYDVKM. CDR3 length equals 10 residues. The CDR3 here is CASRLGGYTF. CDR3 nucleotide sequence: TGTGCCAGCCGGTTGGGGGGCTACACCTTC.

This clonotype came up many times. The chain combines TRBV5-1 with TRBJ1-4; 8 nucleotides line up with TRBD1. This CDR3 region has 14 residues. Germline-derived CDR1 and CDR2 are SGHRS and YFSETQ. V trimming: 8 bases; J trimming: 7 bases; junction bases outside the gene matches: 10. The CDR3 loop is CASSSGDRGEKLFF. CDR3 bases: TGCGCCAGTTCGTCCGGTGACAGGGGTGAAAAACTGTTTTTT.

The chain recombines TRBV20-1 with TRBJ2-1; D remains unclear. Germline V CDR1 and CDR2: DFQATT, SNEGSKA (reference sequence). The V end was cut by 2 bases, the J end by 5 bases, with 7 bases between. The length of the CDR3 is 12 residues. The CDR3 loop is CSARNPNNEQFF. The CDR3 DNA reads TGCAGTGCTAGAAACCCAAACAATGAGCAGTTCTTC.

This clonotype was counted many times. The chain combines TRBV20-1 with TRBJ1-6; D ambiguous. Germline CDR1 DFQATT, CDR2 SNEGSKA (reference sequence). This CDR3 comprises 14 residues. Trimming stripped 4 bases from V and 7 bases from J, with 14 bases between. The CDR3 DNA is TGCAGTGCTACCGTGAGGATGGGGAATTCACCCCTCCACTTT. Amino acid sequence: CSATVRMGNSPLHF.

This clonotype was observed many times. The J gene is TRBJ1-1, the V gene TRBV10-3; possible D gene TRBD1, 5 bases. V lost 3 bases, J lost 1 base, and 12 bases lay in between. This CDR3 has 15 amino acids. Germline V gives CDR1 ENHRY, CDR2 SYGVKD. CDR3 protein: CAISEARGGNTEAFF. The CDR3 DNA reads as TGTGCCATCAGTGAAGCAAGGGGAGGGAACACTGAAGCTTTCTTT.

To note about this clonotype: This may stem from a read error, because a much larger clone lies one nucleotide away. The chain employs TRBV4-3 and TRBJ1-2, with 10 positions matching TRBD1. The CDR3 length is 15 residues. The junction had 6 bases not matched to a gene; V was cut back by 4 bases and J by 4 bases. The germline V gene has CDR1 LGHNA and CDR2 YSLEER. The CDR3 protein is CASSLDRGRSYGYTF. CDR3 DNA: TGCGCCAGCAGCCTGGACAGGGGGAGAAGCTATGGCTACACCTTC.

The chain employs TRBV20-1 and TRBJ2-1, with D uncertain. The CDR3 contains 14 residues. V lost 1 base, J lost 2 bases, and 9 bases lay in between. Germline V gene lookup returns CDR1 DFQATT and CDR2 SNEGSKA (reference sequence). CDR3 loop: CSARGGATYNEQFF. The CDR3 DNA sequence: TGCAGTGCTAGAGGTGGTGCTACCTACAATGAGCAGTTCTTC.

This clonotype was counted between two and nine times. The genes are TRBV6-5 and TRBJ1-2, with D maybe TRBD1 (5 bases). Germline CDR1 and CDR2: MNHEY and SVGAGI. The CDR3 sequence is 18 residues long. V dropped 0 bases and J dropped 3 bases, with 20 bases sitting between them. The CDR3 spells CASSYSIPRARQDYGYTF. In DNA form, the CDR3 reads TGTGCCAGCAGTTACTCGATCCCCAGGGCCCGTCAGGACTATGGCTACACCTTC.

Many counts were recorded for this clonotype. This chain links TRBV3-1 with TRBJ2-1, with D possibly TRBD1 on 5 matching bases. CDR1 and CDR2 (germline): LGHDT, YNNKEL (reference sequence). The V and J ends lost 0 bases and 9 bases respectively, with 6 bases between them. This CDR3 spans 12 amino acids. The CDR3 DNA reads TGTGCCAGCAGCCAAGATAGGGGTGAGCAGTTCTTC. The encoded protein is CASSQDRGEQFF.